The rows below give T cell receptor beta chains drawn from one sample of a study of cytomegalovirus exposure and HLA in healthy donors. The data were produced by immunoSEQ multiplex PCR, yet TCRdb's version contains in-frame clones alone and is incomplete. Among about 90,000 clones listed, about 73% were seen once. Sequencing was performed on PBMCs. These receptors all come from a woman aged 40-49 years in good health and CMV-seropositive. Each CDR3 is given with its conserved first and last residue. The D gene is left open where the match is weak. Only part of the rows carry a size: once, few, many, or a class if the clone is expanded.

abundance | j_gene | len | v_gene | d_gene | CDR3aa | CDR3nt
- | TRBJ2-1 | 14 | TRBV4-3 | - | CASSQAYAGTEQFF | TGCGCCAGCAGCCAAGCTTATGCGGGAACTGAGCAGTTCTTC
- | TRBJ1-5 | 14 | TRBV6-1 | - | CASSEVEEGQPQHF | TGTGCCAGCAGTGAAGTCGAGGAGGGACAGCCCCAGCATTTT
- | TRBJ1-1 | 14 | TRBV7-2 | - | CASSLNAGYTEAFF | TGTGCCAGCAGCTTAAACGCAGGGTACACTGAAGCTTTCTTT
- | TRBJ1-1 | 14 | TRBV14 | - | CASSQDLGGTEAFF | TGTGCCAGCAGCCAAGACCTGGGGGGAACTGAAGCTTTCTTT
- | TRBJ2-1 | 16 | TRBV28 | - | CASRTPGLAHYNEQFF | TGTGCCAGCAGGACCCCCGGGCTAGCTCACTACAATGAGCAGTTCTTC
few | TRBJ2-6 | 15 | TRBV15 | - | CATSRGGSGANVLTF | TGTGCCACCAGCAGAGGAGGATCCGGGGCCAACGTCCTGACTTTC
- | TRBJ2-3 | 13 | TRBV2 | - | CASTGTAGDTQYF | TGTGCCAGCACAGGTACGGCCGGAGATACGCAGTATTTT
few | TRBJ2-1 | 16 | TRBV5-1 | TRBD2 | CASSLLAGAGSNEQFF | TGCGCCAGCAGCTTGTTGGCGGGAGCAGGTAGCAATGAGCAGTTCTTC
- | TRBJ2-2 | 17 | TRBV11-2 | TRBD2 | CASSLQLAGPATGELFF | TGTGCCAGCAGCTTACAACTAGCGGGGCCGGCCACCGGGGAGCTGTTTTTT
- | TRBJ2-7 | 14 | TRBV7-2 | - | CASTGRGVSYEQYF | TGTGCCAGCACCGGCCGGGGTGTCTCCTACGAGCAGTACTTC
- | TRBJ2-7 | 13 | TRBV6-6 | - | CASLSNRAYEQYF | TGTGCCAGCCTTTCGAACAGGGCCTACGAGCAGTACTTC
- | TRBJ2-7 | 15 | TRBV18 | TRBD1 | CASSPNTGVGYEQYF | TGTGCCAGCTCACCCAACACAGGGGTAGGCTACGAGCAGTACTTC
- | TRBJ2-7 | 14 | TRBV5-6 | TRBD1 | CASSPGTVSYEQYF | TGTGCCAGCAGCCCCGGGACAGTCTCCTACGAGCAGTACTTC
- | TRBJ1-2 | 20 | TRBV5-4 | TRBD1 | CASSLNRDRGRITLNYGYTF | TGTGCCAGCAGCTTGAACCGGGACAGGGGGCGCATAACCCTTAACTATGGCTACACCTTC
- | TRBJ2-1 | 16 | TRBV7-3 | TRBD2 | CASSLRLAGDGDEQFF | TGTGCCAGCAGCTTACGGCTAGCGGGAGACGGCGATGAGCAGTTCTTC
few | TRBJ2-2 | 15 | TRBV5-4 | TRBD1 | CASRWGTVNTGELFF | TGTGCCAGCAGATGGGGGACAGTGAACACCGGGGAGCTGTTTTTT
- | TRBJ2-3 | 15 | TRBV25-1 | TRBD1 | CASSEGQGFWNTQYF | TGTGCCAGCAGTGAAGGACAGGGTTTTTGGAATACGCAGTATTTT
- | TRBJ2-2 | 16 | TRBV18 | TRBD2 | CASSPLAATNTGELFF | TGTGCCAGCTCACCTCTAGCGGCTACGAACACCGGGGAGCTGTTTTTT
- | TRBJ2-3 | 16 | TRBV9 | - | CASSVGGGHSTDTQYF | TGTGCCAGCAGCGTCGGCGGCGGACACTCCACAGATACGCAGTATTTT
- | TRBJ2-7 | 16 | TRBV5-1 | TRBD1 | CASSLVSGTGMYEQYF | TGCGCCAGCAGCTTGGTCTCCGGGACAGGGATGTACGAGCAGTACTTC
- | TRBJ2-2 | 17 | TRBV28 | TRBD2 | CASSLPSGRAGTGELFF | TGTGCCAGCAGTTTGCCAAGCGGGAGGGCCGGGACCGGGGAGCTGTTTTTT
once | TRBJ2-7 | 19 | TRBV11-1 | TRBD2 | CASSLYPTVSGRSSYEQYF | TGTGCCAGCAGCTTATATCCCACGGTGAGCGGGAGGAGCTCCTACGAGCAGTACTTC
- | TRBJ2-4 | 15 | TRBV9 | TRBD1 | CASSGDSHPLNIQYF | TGTGCCAGCAGCGGGGACAGTCACCCCTTAAACATTCAGTACTTC
- | TRBJ2-7 | 13 | TRBV19 | - | CASVDSLSYEQYF | TGTGCCAGTGTGGACAGCCTCTCCTACGAGCAGTACTTC
- | TRBJ2-7 | 13 | TRBV5-4 | - | CASSLQQGFEQYF | TGTGCCAGCAGCTTGCAACAGGGCTTCGAGCAGTACTTC
- | TRBJ1-2 | 12 | TRBV6-6 | TRBD1 | CASSTGTYGYTF | TGTGCCAGTTCGACAGGGACCTATGGCTACACCTTC
- | TRBJ1-1 | 17 | TRBV27 | TRBD1 | CASSLRGVRTGRTEAFF | TGTGCCAGCAGTTTAAGGGGAGTCAGGACAGGGCGAACTGAAGCTTTCTTT
- | TRBJ2-7 | 12 | TRBV29-1 | - | CSVDRGNYEQYF | TGCAGCGTTGACAGGGGTAACTACGAGCAGTACTTC
- | TRBJ2-1 | 16 | TRBV6-4 | TRBD2 | CASSPGGPSGSSEQFF | TGTGCCAGCAGTCCCGGAGGGCCTAGCGGGAGTAGTGAGCAGTTCTTC
- | TRBJ1-1 | 15 | TRBV18 | TRBD1 | CASSPGTGGNTEAFF | TGTGCCAGCTCACCTGGGACAGGAGGGAACACTGAAGCTTTCTTT
- | TRBJ2-5 | 12 | TRBV28 | TRBD1 | CASSLRGTTQYF | TGTGCCAGCAGTCTCAGGGGGACAACCCAGTACTTC